These 4 T cell receptor beta chains share one sample of origin, sequenced in a study of blood T cell repertoires in COVID-19. Here immunoSEQ multiplex PCR was the method, and the copy in TCRdb shows in-frame clones only, minus some. The sample has about 250,000 clones; 70% to 90% are singletons. The sample was peripheral blood. The receptors originated from an elderly man with acute or convalescent COVID-19.

The gene calls are TRBV27 and TRBJ2-3; TRBD2 matches at 7 bases. The V gene end was trimmed by 4 bases and the J gene end by 0 bases; junction bases not matched to a gene: 10. In germline, CDR1 is MNHEY, CDR2 SMNVEV (reference sequence). There are 17 residues in the CDR3. Written as DNA, the CDR3 is TGTGCCAGCAGTTCGAGACGGGGGGTGGCTAGCACAGATACGCAGTATTTT. Translating it yields CASSSRRGVASTDTQYF.

This sequence joins TRBV19 and TRBJ2-1; 7 bases are a match to TRBD1. The CDR3 has 15 amino acids. Germline V gene sequence: CDR1 LNHDA, CDR2 SQIVND (reference sequence). Trimming removed 5 bases from V and 4 bases from J; junction bases left unmatched: 8. The CDR3 coding sequence is TGTGCCAGTAGTTTCCGGGACAGTTCATACAATGAGCAGTTCTTC. Translated, it gives CASSFRDSSYNEQFF.

Concerning this clone itself: The sample holds other DNA sequences that translate to the same CDR3. The chain has TRBV9 and TRBJ1-5, with D possibly being TRBD1 (6 bases). Trimming pared 0 bases from V and 4 bases from J, leaving 11 bases between. CDR1 and CDR2 from the germline V gene are SGDLS and YYNGEE. This CDR3 has 15 residues. As DNA, the CDR3 is TGTGCCAGCAGCGTAGGAGGGGGGGTTAATCAGCCCCAGCATTTT. Protein: CASSVGGGVNQPQHF. Full variable domain (rest looked up from reference TRBV9 and TRBJ1-5): DSGVTQTPKHLITATGQRVTLRCSPRSGDLSVYWYQQSLDQGLQFLIQYYNGEERAKGNILERFSAQQFPDLHSELNLSSLELGDSALYFCASSVGGGVNQPQHFGDGTRLSIL.

The CDR3 coding sequence is TGTGCCAGCAGCCCAGGTCTGAGCTCCTACGAGCAGTACTTC. Protein sequence: CASSPGLSSYEQYF. This chain uses TRBV7-8 with TRBJ2-7; D gene unclear. V was cut by 5 bases and J by 0 bases, with 11 bases left in between. The germline CDR1 and CDR2 sequences are SGHVS and FQNEAQ. The CDR3 is made up of 14 amino acids. The full variable domain, rest sourced from reference TRBV7-8 and TRBJ2-7, is GAGVSQSPRYKVAKRGQDVALRCDPISGHVSLFWYQQALGQGPEFLTYFQNEAQLDKSGLPSDRFFAERPEGSVSTLKIQRTQQEDSAVYLCASSPGLSSYEQYFGPGTRLTVT.